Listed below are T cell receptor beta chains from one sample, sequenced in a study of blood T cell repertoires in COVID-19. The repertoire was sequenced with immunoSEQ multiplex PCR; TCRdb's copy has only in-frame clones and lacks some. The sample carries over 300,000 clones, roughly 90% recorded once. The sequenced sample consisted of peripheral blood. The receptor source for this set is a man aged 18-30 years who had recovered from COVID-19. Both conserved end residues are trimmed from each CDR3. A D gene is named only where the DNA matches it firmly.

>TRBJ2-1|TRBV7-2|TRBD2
ASSLAHIGTSSWNEQF
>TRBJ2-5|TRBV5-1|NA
ASSLGVGAQETQY
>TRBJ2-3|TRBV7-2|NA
ASSLVGGGPLDTQY
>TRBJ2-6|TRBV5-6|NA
ASSLKQGDVLT
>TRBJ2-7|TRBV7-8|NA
ASSLGAVTYEQY
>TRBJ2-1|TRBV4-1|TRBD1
ASSQATGEDEQF
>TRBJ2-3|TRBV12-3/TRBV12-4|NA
ASSIGLRDTQY
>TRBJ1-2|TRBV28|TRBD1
ATTPGGAGYGYT
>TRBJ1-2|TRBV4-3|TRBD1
ASSQVGQSANYGYT
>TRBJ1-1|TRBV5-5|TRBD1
ASSSSFTGDAF
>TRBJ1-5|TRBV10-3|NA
AISEDGQLNQPQH